The source of this T cell receptor beta chain is a study of CD8+ T cells in alopecia areata. Concerning this clone itself: The antigen is undetermined.

The CDR3 length is 15 residues. Germline CDR1 reads SNHLY; CDR2 reads FYNNEI. V was trimmed by 8 bases and J by 2 bases, leaving 18 bases between them. Study results and caveats: With patients, TCR sharing proved less clear than in mice, a difference possibly related to HLA. Elevated clonality characterized lesional scalp relative to normal scalp, particularly in alopecia totalis/universalis. Alphabeta T cells residing in normal skin are also sequenced in scalp samples.

Cell sorting on a FACSAria was used to separate CD4+ and CD8+ T cells from the PBMCs. Extracted from the samples, RNA was reverse transcribed into cDNA to serve as the sequencing template. Using immunoSEQ multiplex PCR, the repertoire was profiled, and TCRdb retains in-frame clones only, with some absent. The profile shows about 99,000 clones, 45% to 60% of them singletons. The V gene is TRBV2, the J gene TRBJ1-2, with a tentative D call TRBD1 (5 bases). Specimen: CD4+ T cells sorted from blood. This TCR came from a human donor in good health. The CDR3 DNA is TGTGCCAGCGTTCCCGGGGCCCCCCTAAACTATGGCTACACCTTC. This encodes CASVPGAPLNYGYTF.